Listed below are T cell receptor beta chains from one sample, sequenced in a study of CD4 T cells in relation to SARS-CoV-2 and coronaviruses. No cognate antigen is known for these TCRs. Measured with immunoSEQ multiplex PCR; TCRdb has only the in-frame clones, and not every one. The top ten hold about a fifth of the sample, which has about 36,000 clones, approximately 80% seen once. The source material was memory CD4+ T cells from PBMCs, cultured in vitro. The receptors here all came from an adult with COVID-19. Both conserved end residues are part of each CDR3. Each record gives: clone size, CDR3 length, V gene, J gene, D gene, CDR3 protein, CDR3 DNA. A D gene is named only where the DNA matches it firmly. Only part of the rows carry a size: once, few, many, or a class if the clone is expanded.

clone_size: few; cdr3_length: 15; v_call: TRBV5-6; j_call: TRBJ1-5; d_call: .; cdr3_aa: CASSLRVQGNQPQHF; cdr3_nt: TGTGCCAGCAGCCTCCGTGTACAGGGCAATCAGCCCCAGCATTTT
clone_size: .; cdr3_length: 15; v_call: TRBV27; j_call: TRBJ1-1; d_call: .; cdr3_aa: CASSLVGGGRAEAFF; cdr3_nt: TGTGCCAGCAGTTTAGTGGGGGGCGGGCGGGCTGAAGCTTTCTTT
clone_size: .; cdr3_length: 15; v_call: TRBV7-8; j_call: TRBJ2-7; d_call: TRBD1; cdr3_aa: CASSFRAQGTYEQYF; cdr3_nt: TGTGCCAGCAGCTTCCGCGCACAGGGGACCTACGAGCAGTACTTC
clone_size: few; cdr3_length: 13; v_call: TRBV7-9; j_call: TRBJ2-2; d_call: .; cdr3_aa: CASSAEWTGELFF; cdr3_nt: TGTGCCAGCAGCGCGGAGTGGACCGGGGAGCTGTTTTTT
clone_size: .; cdr3_length: 14; v_call: TRBV5-6; j_call: TRBJ2-6; d_call: .; cdr3_aa: CASSPDSGANVLTF; cdr3_nt: TGTGCCAGCAGCCCTGACTCTGGGGCCAACGTCCTGACTTTC
clone_size: .; cdr3_length: 15; v_call: TRBV3-1/TRBV3-2; j_call: TRBJ2-4; d_call: TRBD2; cdr3_aa: CASSQGSSGSTIQYF; cdr3_nt: TGTGCCAGCAGCCAAGGGTCCAGCGGGAGTACCATTCAGTACTTC
clone_size: .; cdr3_length: 18; v_call: TRBV6-6; j_call: TRBJ2-2; d_call: TRBD2; cdr3_aa: CASSQKGHSGRLVRELFF; cdr3_nt: TGTGCCAGCAGTCAAAAGGGCCATAGCGGGAGGCTCGTAAGGGAGCTGTTTTTT
clone_size: few; cdr3_length: 15; v_call: TRBV7-3; j_call: TRBJ1-6; d_call: .; cdr3_aa: CASSSTPGRVTPLHF; cdr3_nt: TGTGCCAGCAGTTCCACCCCTGGCAGGGTCACACCCCTCCACTTT
clone_size: .; cdr3_length: 16; v_call: TRBV6-2/TRBV6-3; j_call: TRBJ2-2; d_call: TRBD1; cdr3_aa: CASSPPGTGTTGELFF; cdr3_nt: TGTGCCAGCAGTCCCCCCGGGACAGGCACCACCGGGGAGCTGTTTTTT
clone_size: .; cdr3_length: 15; v_call: TRBV27; j_call: TRBJ2-3; d_call: .; cdr3_aa: CASRLGLLLTDTQYF; cdr3_nt: TGTGCCAGCAGGCTAGGACTTCTCCTCACAGATACGCAGTATTTT
clone_size: .; cdr3_length: 16; v_call: TRBV7-3; j_call: TRBJ2-1; d_call: TRBD2; cdr3_aa: CASSLGTSGGYNEQFF; cdr3_nt: TGTGCCAGCAGCTTAGGGACTAGCGGGGGATACAATGAGCAGTTCTTC
clone_size: .; cdr3_length: 15; v_call: TRBV9; j_call: TRBJ2-5; d_call: TRBD2; cdr3_aa: CASSVGPGGRETQYF; cdr3_nt: TGTGCCAGCAGCGTAGGCCCGGGAGGGCGAGAGACCCAGTACTTC
clone_size: .; cdr3_length: 12; v_call: TRBV7-2; j_call: TRBJ2-7; d_call: .; cdr3_aa: CASSLEAYEQYF; cdr3_nt: TGTGCCAGCAGCTTAGAGGCCTACGAGCAGTACTTC
clone_size: once; cdr3_length: 14; v_call: TRBV3-1/TRBV3-2; j_call: TRBJ2-5; d_call: .; cdr3_aa: CASSINPAYATQYF; cdr3_nt: TGTGCCAGCAGTATTAACCCGGCTTATGCGACCCAGTACTTC
clone_size: few; cdr3_length: 13; v_call: TRBV9; j_call: TRBJ1-5; d_call: .; cdr3_aa: CASSVGFNQPQHF; cdr3_nt: TGTGCCAGCAGCGTAGGTTTCAATCAGCCCCAGCATTTT
clone_size: few; cdr3_length: 15; v_call: TRBV5-1; j_call: TRBJ2-2; d_call: TRBD1; cdr3_aa: CASSLLGQPPGELFF; cdr3_nt: TGCGCCAGCAGCTTGTTGGGACAGCCACCCGGGGAGCTGTTTTTT
clone_size: .; cdr3_length: 13; v_call: TRBV27; j_call: TRBJ2-7; d_call: TRBD1; cdr3_aa: CASGTGPSYEQYF; cdr3_nt: TGTGCCAGTGGGACAGGCCCCTCCTACGAGCAGTACTTC
clone_size: .; cdr3_length: 14; v_call: TRBV7-3; j_call: TRBJ1-1; d_call: .; cdr3_aa: CASSLSGGDTEAFF; cdr3_nt: TGTGCCAGCAGCTTAAGTGGAGGGGACACTGAAGCTTTCTTT
clone_size: few; cdr3_length: 15; v_call: TRBV28; j_call: TRBJ1-5; d_call: .; cdr3_aa: CASSGGGSSNQPQHF; cdr3_nt: TGTGCCAGCAGCGGGGGGGGTTCTAGCAATCAGCCCCAGCATTTT
clone_size: .; cdr3_length: 14; v_call: TRBV6-6; j_call: TRBJ1-6; d_call: .; cdr3_aa: CASSLAGFNSPLHF; cdr3_nt: TGTGCCAGCAGCTTAGCGGGTTTCAATTCACCCCTCCACTTT
clone_size: few; cdr3_length: 14; v_call: TRBV5-1; j_call: TRBJ1-2; d_call: TRBD1; cdr3_aa: CASSRQGMDYGYTF; cdr3_nt: TGCGCCAGCAGTAGACAGGGTATGGACTATGGCTACACCTTC
clone_size: once; cdr3_length: 17; v_call: TRBV12-1; j_call: TRBJ2-1; d_call: .; cdr3_aa: CASSIYQQEDPYNEQFF; cdr3_nt: TGTGCCAGCAGCATATACCAACAGGAAGACCCTTACAATGAGCAGTTCTTC
clone_size: .; cdr3_length: 14; v_call: TRBV12-5; j_call: TRBJ2-1; d_call: .; cdr3_aa: CASRRGGGSDEQFF; cdr3_nt: TGTGCTAGCCGCCGTGGCGGAGGGAGCGATGAGCAGTTCTTC
clone_size: .; cdr3_length: 11; v_call: TRBV20-1; j_call: TRBJ1-4; d_call: .; cdr3_aa: CSADRTGKLFF; cdr3_nt: TGCAGTGCGGACCGCACGGGAAAACTGTTTTTT
clone_size: few; cdr3_length: 16; v_call: TRBV28; j_call: TRBJ2-7; d_call: TRBD1; cdr3_aa: CASSPIGQGKTYEQYF; cdr3_nt: TGTGCCAGCAGCCCAATTGGACAGGGTAAAACCTACGAGCAGTACTTC
clone_size: .; cdr3_length: 13; v_call: TRBV28; j_call: TRBJ1-2; d_call: .; cdr3_aa: CASRETPRAGYTF; cdr3_nt: TGTGCCAGCAGGGAAACCCCCCGGGCTGGCTACACCTTC
clone_size: .; cdr3_length: 14; v_call: TRBV15; j_call: TRBJ2-1; d_call: .; cdr3_aa: CATSSRLAPDEQFF; cdr3_nt: TGTGCCACCAGCAGCCGCCTAGCGCCGGATGAGCAGTTCTTC
clone_size: .; cdr3_length: 15; v_call: TRBV28; j_call: TRBJ1-1; d_call: .; cdr3_aa: CASSLGGAVRTEAFF; cdr3_nt: TGTGCCAGCAGTTTGGGGGGGGCTGTCCGAACTGAAGCTTTCTTT
clone_size: .; cdr3_length: 14; v_call: TRBV7-9; j_call: TRBJ1-4; d_call: TRBD1; cdr3_aa: CASSLAGQNEKLFF; cdr3_nt: TGTGCCAGCAGCTTAGCGGGACAGAATGAAAAACTGTTTTTT
clone_size: .; cdr3_length: 15; v_call: TRBV30; j_call: TRBJ1-6; d_call: TRBD1; cdr3_aa: CAWSVLGQGVAPLHF; cdr3_nt: TGTGCCTGGAGTGTACTTGGGCAGGGGGTTGCACCCCTCCACTTT
clone_size: .; cdr3_length: 11; v_call: TRBV6-5; j_call: TRBJ2-4; d_call: TRBD2; cdr3_aa: CATAGGGIQYF; cdr3_nt: TGTGCCACCGCGGGAGGGGGCATTCAGTACTTC
clone_size: .; cdr3_length: 13; v_call: TRBV12-3/TRBV12-4; j_call: TRBJ2-7; d_call: .; cdr3_aa: CASREQGQYEQYF; cdr3_nt: TGTGCCAGCAGAGAACAGGGACAATACGAGCAGTACTTC
clone_size: .; cdr3_length: 13; v_call: TRBV7-9; j_call: TRBJ2-1; d_call: .; cdr3_aa: CASTRTLIHEQFF; cdr3_nt: TGTGCCAGCACCCGGACTCTCATCCATGAGCAGTTCTTC
clone_size: .; cdr3_length: 16; v_call: TRBV6-1; j_call: TRBJ2-7; d_call: TRBD2; cdr3_aa: CASSERTSGFFYEQYF; cdr3_nt: TGTGCCAGCAGTGAACGGACTAGCGGTTTCTTCTACGAGCAGTACTTC
clone_size: .; cdr3_length: 18; v_call: TRBV29-1; j_call: TRBJ1-2; d_call: .; cdr3_aa: CSVEDLLKDAAGFYGYTF; cdr3_nt: TGCAGCGTTGAAGATCTTCTTAAAGACGCCGCAGGGTTTTATGGCTACACCTTC
clone_size: .; cdr3_length: 14; v_call: TRBV6-5; j_call: TRBJ1-5; d_call: .; cdr3_aa: CASTYRTLNQPQHF; cdr3_nt: TGTGCCAGCACTTACCGGACACTTAATCAGCCCCAGCATTTT
clone_size: .; cdr3_length: 12; v_call: TRBV28; j_call: TRBJ2-7; d_call: .; cdr3_aa: CASTRSSYEQYF; cdr3_nt: TGTGCCAGCACTCGAAGCTCCTACGAGCAGTACTTC
clone_size: .; cdr3_length: 15; v_call: TRBV28; j_call: TRBJ2-3; d_call: .; cdr3_aa: CASVTGSFSTDTQYF; cdr3_nt: TGTGCCAGCGTTACAGGGAGTTTTAGCACAGATACGCAGTATTTT
clone_size: .; cdr3_length: 11; v_call: TRBV20-1; j_call: TRBJ2-1; d_call: .; cdr3_aa: CSAANRNEQFF; cdr3_nt: TGCAGTGCTGCTAATCGCAATGAGCAGTTCTTC
clone_size: few; cdr3_length: 16; v_call: TRBV4-3; j_call: TRBJ2-7; d_call: TRBD2; cdr3_aa: CASSQASGSRSYEQYF; cdr3_nt: TGCGCCAGCAGCCAAGCAAGCGGGAGCCGCTCCTACGAGCAGTACTTC
clone_size: .; cdr3_length: 14; v_call: TRBV5-4; j_call: TRBJ2-5; d_call: .; cdr3_aa: CASSLEQGMKTQYF; cdr3_nt: TGTGCCAGCAGCTTGGAGCAGGGGATGAAGACCCAGTACTTC
clone_size: few; cdr3_length: 15; v_call: TRBV3-1/TRBV3-2; j_call: TRBJ2-2; d_call: TRBD2; cdr3_aa: CASSRGSVNTGELFF; cdr3_nt: TGTGCCAGCAGCCGCGGGAGCGTGAACACCGGGGAGCTGTTTTTT
clone_size: .; cdr3_length: 14; v_call: TRBV27; j_call: TRBJ2-7; d_call: .; cdr3_aa: CASTSGGGAYEQYF; cdr3_nt: TGTGCCAGCACCTCAGGGGGAGGGGCCTACGAGCAGTACTTC
clone_size: once; cdr3_length: 18; v_call: TRBV27; j_call: TRBJ2-1; d_call: TRBD2; cdr3_aa: CASSSPMTSGRRYNEQFF; cdr3_nt: TGTGCCAGCAGTTCACCGATGACTAGCGGGAGGAGATACAATGAGCAGTTCTTC
clone_size: .; cdr3_length: 15; v_call: TRBV19; j_call: TRBJ2-1; d_call: .; cdr3_aa: CASRMSAGSYNEQFF; cdr3_nt: TGTGCCAGTAGGATGTCCGCAGGCTCTTACAATGAGCAGTTCTTC
clone_size: .; cdr3_length: 15; v_call: TRBV7-3; j_call: TRBJ2-1; d_call: TRBD2; cdr3_aa: CASSLIAGGYNEQFF; cdr3_nt: TGTGCCAGCAGCTTAATCGCGGGAGGGTACAATGAGCAGTTCTTC
clone_size: .; cdr3_length: 15; v_call: TRBV4-3; j_call: TRBJ1-6; d_call: .; cdr3_aa: CASSQERGAYSPLHF; cdr3_nt: TGCGCCAGCAGCCAAGAGAGGGGCGCATATTCACCCCTCCACTTT
clone_size: .; cdr3_length: 15; v_call: TRBV7-3; j_call: TRBJ2-5; d_call: TRBD2; cdr3_aa: CASSLAGGPGETQYF; cdr3_nt: TGTGCCAGCAGCTTAGCGGGAGGGCCGGGGGAGACCCAGTACTTC
clone_size: .; cdr3_length: 15; v_call: TRBV7-2; j_call: TRBJ2-7; d_call: TRBD1; cdr3_aa: CASSLGRDRPYEQYF; cdr3_nt: TGTGCCAGCAGCTTAGGCCGGGACAGGCCGTACGAGCAGTACTTC